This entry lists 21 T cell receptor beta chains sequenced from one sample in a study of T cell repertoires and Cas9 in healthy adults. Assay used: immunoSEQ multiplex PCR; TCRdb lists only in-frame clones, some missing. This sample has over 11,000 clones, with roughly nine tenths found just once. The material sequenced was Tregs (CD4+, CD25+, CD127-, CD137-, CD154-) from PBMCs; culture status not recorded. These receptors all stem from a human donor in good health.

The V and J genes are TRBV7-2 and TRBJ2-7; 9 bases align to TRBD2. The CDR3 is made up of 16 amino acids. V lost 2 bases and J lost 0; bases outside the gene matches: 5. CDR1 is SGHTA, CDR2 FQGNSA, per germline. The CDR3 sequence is CASSLFGGGGSYEQYF. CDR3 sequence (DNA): TGTGCCAGCAGCTTATTTGGCGGGGGGGGCTCCTACGAGCAGTACTTC. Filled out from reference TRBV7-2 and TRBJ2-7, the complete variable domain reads GAGVSQSPSNKVTEKGKDVELRCDPISGHTALYWYRQSLGQGLEFLIYFQGNSAPDKSGLPSDRFSAERTGGSVSTLTIQRTQQEDSAVYLCASSLFGGGGSYEQYFGPGTRLTVT.

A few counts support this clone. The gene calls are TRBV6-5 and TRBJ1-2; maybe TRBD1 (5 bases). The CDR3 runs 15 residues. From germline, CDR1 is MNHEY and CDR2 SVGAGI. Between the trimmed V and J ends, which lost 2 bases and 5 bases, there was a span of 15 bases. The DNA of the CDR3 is TGTGCCAGCAGTTACACCGCGACAGCAGTTTATGGCTACACCTTC. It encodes CASSYTATAVYGYTF.

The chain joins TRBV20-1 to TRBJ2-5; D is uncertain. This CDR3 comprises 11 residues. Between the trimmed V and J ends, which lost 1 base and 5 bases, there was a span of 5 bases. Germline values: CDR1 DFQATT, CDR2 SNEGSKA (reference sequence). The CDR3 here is CSARAPETQYF. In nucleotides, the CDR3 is TGCAGTGCTAGAGCTCCGGAGACCCAGTACTTC.

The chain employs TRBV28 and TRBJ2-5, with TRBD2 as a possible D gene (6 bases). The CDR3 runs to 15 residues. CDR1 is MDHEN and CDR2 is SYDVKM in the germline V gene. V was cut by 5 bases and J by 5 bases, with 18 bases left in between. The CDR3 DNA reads TGTGCCAGCAGTCTACTCGGGGGAATCAGGGAGACCCAGTACTTC. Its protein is CASSLLGGIRETQYF.

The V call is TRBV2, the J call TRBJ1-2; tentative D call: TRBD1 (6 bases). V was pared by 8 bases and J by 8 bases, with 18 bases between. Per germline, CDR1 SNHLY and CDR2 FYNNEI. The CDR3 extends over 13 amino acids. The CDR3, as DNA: TGTGCCAGCTGCGTAGGGGGTATAGACGGCTACACCTTC. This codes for CASCVGGIDGYTF.

The CDR3 nucleotides are TGTGCCAGCACCTCAACACGATCCTACGAGCAGTACTTC. Protein: CASTSTRSYEQYF. The rearrangement uses TRBV6-1 and TRBJ2-7, with D unclear. This CDR3 has 13 amino acids. Germline V gives CDR1 MNHNS, CDR2 SASEGT. V lost 7 bases, J lost 1 base, and 11 bases lay in between.

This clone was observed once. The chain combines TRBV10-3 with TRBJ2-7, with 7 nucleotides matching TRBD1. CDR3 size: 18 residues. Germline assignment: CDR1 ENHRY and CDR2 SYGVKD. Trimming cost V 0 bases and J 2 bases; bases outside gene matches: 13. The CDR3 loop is CAISESRGRRTGTYEQYF. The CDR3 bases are TGTGCCATCAGTGAGTCGAGGGGTAGGCGGACAGGCACCTACGAGCAGTACTTC.

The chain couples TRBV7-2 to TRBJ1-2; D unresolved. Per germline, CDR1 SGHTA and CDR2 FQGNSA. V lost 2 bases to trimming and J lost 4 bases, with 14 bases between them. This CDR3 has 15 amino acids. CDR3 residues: CASSLNLGPRYGYTF. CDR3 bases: TGTGCCAGCAGCTTAAATCTTGGGCCTCGCTATGGCTACACCTTC.

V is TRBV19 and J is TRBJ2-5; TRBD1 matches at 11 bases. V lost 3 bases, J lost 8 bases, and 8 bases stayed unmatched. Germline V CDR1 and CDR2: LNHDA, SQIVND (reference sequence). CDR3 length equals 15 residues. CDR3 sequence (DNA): TGTGCCAGTAGTATCCGGGCGGACAGGGGGCGAACCCAGTACTTC. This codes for CASSIRADRGRTQYF.

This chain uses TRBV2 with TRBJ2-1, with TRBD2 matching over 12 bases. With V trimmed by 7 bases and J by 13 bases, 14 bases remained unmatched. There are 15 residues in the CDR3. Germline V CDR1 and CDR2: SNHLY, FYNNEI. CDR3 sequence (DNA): TGTGCCAGCAACCCCCTAGCGGGAGGGCCCGACCGACAGTTCTTC. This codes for CASNPLAGGPDRQFF.

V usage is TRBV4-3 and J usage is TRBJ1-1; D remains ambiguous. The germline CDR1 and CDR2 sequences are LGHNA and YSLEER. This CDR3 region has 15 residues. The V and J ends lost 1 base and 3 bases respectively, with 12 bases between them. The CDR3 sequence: CASSQAPHTYTEAFF. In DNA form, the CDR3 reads TGCGCCAGCAGCCAAGCCCCACATACCTACACTGAAGCTTTCTTT.

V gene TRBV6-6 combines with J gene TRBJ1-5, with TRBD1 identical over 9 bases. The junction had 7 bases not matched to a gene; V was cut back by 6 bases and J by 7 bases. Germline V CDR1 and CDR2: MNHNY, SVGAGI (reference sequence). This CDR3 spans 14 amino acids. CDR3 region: CASSQQGAGQPQHF. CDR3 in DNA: TGTGCCAGCAGCCAACAGGGGGCCGGGCAGCCCCAGCATTTT.

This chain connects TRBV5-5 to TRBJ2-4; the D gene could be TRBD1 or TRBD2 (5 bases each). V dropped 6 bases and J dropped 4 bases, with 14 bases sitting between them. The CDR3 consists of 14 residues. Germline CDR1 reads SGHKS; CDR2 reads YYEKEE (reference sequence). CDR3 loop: CASTLGVLKNIQYF. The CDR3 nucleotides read TGTGCCAGCACCCTGGGGGTCCTAAAAAACATTCAGTACTTC. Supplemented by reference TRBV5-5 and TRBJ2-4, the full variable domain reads DAGVTQSPTHLIKTRGQQVTLRCSPISGHKSVSWYQQVLGQGPQFIFQYYEKEERGRGNFPDRFSARQFPNYSSELNVNALLLGDSALYLCASTLGVLKNIQYFGAGTRLSVL.

Here the CDR3 reads CASSLRVGTSGNTIYF. The CDR3 DNA reads TGTGCCAGCAGCTTGCGTGTGGGGACCTCTGGAAACACCATATATTTT. V is TRBV5-6 and J is TRBJ1-3, with D maybe TRBD1 (5 bases). Deletions cut 1 base from V and 0 bases from J, with 11 bases between. Germline CDR1 SGHDT, CDR2 YYEEEE. The CDR3 runs to 16 residues.

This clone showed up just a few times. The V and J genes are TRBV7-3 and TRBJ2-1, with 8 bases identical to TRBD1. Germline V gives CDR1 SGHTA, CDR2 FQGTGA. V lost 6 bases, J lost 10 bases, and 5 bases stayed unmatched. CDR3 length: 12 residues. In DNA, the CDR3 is TGTGCCAGCAGTCCAGGGGGCGGAGAGCAGTTCTTC. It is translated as CASSPGGGEQFF.

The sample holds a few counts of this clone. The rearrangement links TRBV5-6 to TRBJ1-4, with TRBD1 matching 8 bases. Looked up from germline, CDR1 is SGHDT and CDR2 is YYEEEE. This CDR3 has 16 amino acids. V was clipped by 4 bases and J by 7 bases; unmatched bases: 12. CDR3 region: CASSPVWQGAREKLFF. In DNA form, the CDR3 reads TGTGCCAGCAGCCCGGTATGGCAGGGGGCTCGTGAAAAACTGTTTTTT.

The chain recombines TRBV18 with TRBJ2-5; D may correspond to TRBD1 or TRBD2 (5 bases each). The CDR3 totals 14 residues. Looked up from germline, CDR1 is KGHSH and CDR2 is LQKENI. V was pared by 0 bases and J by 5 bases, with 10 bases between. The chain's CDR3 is CASSPPGDRETQYF. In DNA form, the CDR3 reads TGTGCCAGCTCACCACCCGGGGACCGGGAGACCCAGTACTTC.

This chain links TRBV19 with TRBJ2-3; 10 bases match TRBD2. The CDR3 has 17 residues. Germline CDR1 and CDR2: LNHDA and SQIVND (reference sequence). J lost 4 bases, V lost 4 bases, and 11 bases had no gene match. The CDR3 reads CASSTRYLAGVADTQYF. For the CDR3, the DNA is TGTGCCAGTAGTACCCGATATCTAGCGGGAGTAGCAGATACGCAGTATTTT.

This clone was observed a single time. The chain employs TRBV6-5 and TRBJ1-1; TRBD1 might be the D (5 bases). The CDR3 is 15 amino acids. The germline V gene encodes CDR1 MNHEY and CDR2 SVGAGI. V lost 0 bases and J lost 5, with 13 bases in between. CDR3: CASSYSWGARTEAFF. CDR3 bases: TGTGCCAGCAGTTACTCTTGGGGCGCGAGGACTGAAGCTTTCTTT.

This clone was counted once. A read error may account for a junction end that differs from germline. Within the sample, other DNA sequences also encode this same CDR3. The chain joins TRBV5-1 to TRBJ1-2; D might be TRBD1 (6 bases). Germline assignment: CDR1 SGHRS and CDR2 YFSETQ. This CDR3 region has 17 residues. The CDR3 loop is CASSLAPSGQLNYGYTF. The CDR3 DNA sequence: TGCGCTAGCAGCTTGGCCCCGAGCGGACAGCTTAACTATGGCTACACCTTC.

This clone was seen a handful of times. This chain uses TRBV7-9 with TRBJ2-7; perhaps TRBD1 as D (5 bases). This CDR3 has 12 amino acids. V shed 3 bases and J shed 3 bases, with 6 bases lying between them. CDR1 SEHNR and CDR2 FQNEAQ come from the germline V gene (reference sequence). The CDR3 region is CASSFQGYEQYV. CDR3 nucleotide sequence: TGTGCCAGCAGCTTTCAGGGCTACGAGCAGTACGTC.